Presented here are 17 T cell receptor beta chains from one specimen sequenced in a study of shared T cell receptors in the human thymus. Produced via immunoSEQ multiplex PCR; TCRdb's table is partial and in-frame only. The sample records about 710,000 clones, around 87% being singletons. The sample was also linked to a second study, of human thymus T cells.

Sample: thymocytes. All receptors derive from a boy in the first two years of life with a congenital heart defect.

CDR3 bases: TGCGCCAGCAGCCAAGTCTACACAGGGATCTACAATGAGCAGTTCTTC. It yields the protein CASSQVYTGIYNEQFF. The rearrangement joins TRBV4-3 to TRBJ2-1, with D tentatively TRBD1 (6 bases). Trimming removed 1 base at V and 3 bases at J, with 13 bases between. CDR1 and CDR2 (germline): LGHNA, YSLEER. This CDR3 spans 16 amino acids.

The chain has TRBV9 and TRBJ1-3, with D possibly being TRBD1 (6 bases). Germline loops: CDR1 SGDLS, CDR2 YYNGEE. This CDR3 has 15 amino acids. Trimming removed 0 bases at V and 8 bases at J, with 15 bases between. The CDR3 DNA reads as TGTGCCAGCAGCGTAGCTTCGGCAGGGGTAGACACCATATATTTT. It yields the protein CASSVASAGVDTIYF.

The chain employs TRBV2 and TRBJ2-7; 10 positions match TRBD2. Germline-derived CDR1 and CDR2 are SNHLY and FYNNEI. The CDR3 has 15 amino acids. The trim removed 7 bases at V and 7 bases at J, leaving 13 bases unmatched. The CDR3 bases are TGTGCCAGCACCAACCGGCCGAGCGGGGGGGATGAGCAGTACTTC. Translated, it gives CASTNRPSGGDEQYF.

V gene TRBV10-1 combines with J gene TRBJ2-3, with TRBD2 identical over 11 bases. V trimming: 6 bases; J trimming: 2 bases; junction bases outside the gene matches: 4. CDR3 length: 15 residues. The germline CDR1 and CDR2 sequences are WNHNN and SYGVQD (reference sequence). The CDR3 DNA reads as TGCGCCAGCAGGCTAGCGGGGGGCCCCACAGATACGCAGTATTTT. This sequence encodes CASRLAGGPTDTQYF.

The V gene is TRBV14, the J gene TRBJ1-1; the D is unclear. The length of the CDR3 is 14 residues. The V gene lost 1 base and the J gene lost 1 base, with 7 bases spanning the gap. From germline, CDR1 is SGHDN and CDR2 FVKESK. CDR3 in DNA: TGTGCCAGCAGCCAAGCGGAGGGGAACACTGAAGCTTTCTTT. Its protein is CASSQAEGNTEAFF.

This chain joins TRBV15 and TRBJ1-5; 7 bases are shared with TRBD1. Germline CDR1 LNHNV, CDR2 YYDKDF (reference sequence). The CDR3 extends over 16 amino acids. The V and J ends lost 0 bases and 0 bases, in that order; junction bases with no gene match: 2. The CDR3 spells CATSRETGSSNQPQHF. CDR3 in DNA: TGTGCCACCAGCAGAGAGACAGGGTCTAGCAATCAGCCCCAGCATTTT. Drawing the rest from reference TRBV15 and TRBJ1-5, the complete variable domain is DAMVIQNPRYQVTQFGKPVTLSCSQTLNHNVMYWYQQKSSQAPKLLFHYYDKDFNNEADTPDNFQSRRPNTSFCFLDIRSPGLGDTAMYLCATSRETGSSNQPQHFGDGTRLSIL.

The chain joins TRBV5-5 to TRBJ1-2, with 10 bases aligning to TRBD1. Germline values: CDR1 SGHKS, CDR2 YYEKEE (reference sequence). The J segment lost 8 bases and the V segment lost 4 bases, leaving 8 bases of the junction unmatched. The CDR3 length is 14 residues. CDR3 loop: CASSPRQGASGYTF. The CDR3 DNA is TGTGCCAGCAGCCCACGACAGGGGGCGTCGGGCTACACCTTC.

The rearrangement uses TRBV28 and TRBJ2-1; 8 bases fit TRBD2. The CDR3 loop spans 14 amino acids. V was pared by 7 bases and J by 3 bases, with 5 bases of the junction left unmatched. Germline V CDR1 and CDR2: MDHEN, SYDVKM. The CDR3 region is CASTTSGSYNEQFF. The CDR3 nucleotides are TGTGCCAGCACAACTAGCGGAAGCTACAATGAGCAGTTCTTC.

The V and J genes are TRBV30 and TRBJ1-2; TRBD1 matches 8 bases. This CDR3 is 12 amino acids long. The V gene end was trimmed by 7 bases and the J gene end by 6 bases; junction bases not matched to a gene: 7. Germline lookup yields CDR1 GTSNPN and CDR2 SVGIG (reference sequence). In nucleotides, the CDR3 is TGTGCCTCCCGATCAGGGGGCGATGGCTACACCTTC. Amino acids: CASRSGGDGYTF.

The chain links TRBV19 to TRBJ2-1, with D possibly TRBD2 on 6 matching bases. Germline V gene sequence: CDR1 LNHDA, CDR2 SQIVND (reference sequence). The CDR3 loop spans 14 amino acids. This chain's CDR3 is CASRGISSYNEQFF. CDR3 nucleotides: TGTGCTAGTCGGGGGATCAGCTCCTACAATGAGCAGTTCTTC. Variable domain in full (rest from reference TRBV19 and TRBJ2-1): DGGITQSPKYLFRKEGQNVTLSCEQNLNHDAMYWYRQDPGQGLRLIYYSQIVNDFQKGDIAEGYSVSREKKESFPLTVTSAQKNPTAFYLCASRGISSYNEQFFGPGTRLTVL.

This rearrangement joins TRBV29-1 to TRBJ2-1, with D perhaps matching TRBD2 (6 bases). Germline V gene data show CDR1 as SQVTM and CDR2 as ANQGSEA. Trimming cost V 2 bases and J 13 bases, with 9 bases left between them. This CDR3 contains 10 residues. The CDR3 bases are TGCAGCGTTGAATCGGGAGTCCAGTTCTTC. This translates into CSVESGVQFF.

V gene TRBV7-2 combines with J gene TRBJ1-3, with 10 bases identical to TRBD1. The germline V gene has CDR1 SGHTA and CDR2 FQGNSA. This CDR3 has 14 amino acids. With 8 bases clipped from V and 4 bases from J, the junction kept 5 bases outside the gene matches. The chain's CDR3 is CASGDRGGGNTIYF. DNA for the CDR3: TGTGCCAGCGGGGACAGGGGCGGGGGAAACACCATATATTTT.

This sequence joins TRBV27 and TRBJ2-7, with 12 bases lining up with TRBD2. CDR3 length: 16 residues. The germline gives CDR1 MNHEY, CDR2 SMNVEV (reference sequence). The V and J ends lost 3 bases and 8 bases, in that order; junction bases with no gene match: 11. In DNA, the CDR3 is TGTGCCAGCAGTTTTCACCGGACTAGCGGGAAGGAGCAGCAGTACTTC. Translation: CASSFHRTSGKEQQYF.

J is TRBJ2-2 and V is TRBV5-1; possible D gene TRBD1, 5 bases. Trimming stripped 1 base from V and 6 bases from J, with 13 bases between. Germline V CDR1 and CDR2: SGHRS, YFSETQ. The CDR3 is made up of 15 amino acids. This chain's CDR3 is CASSLRGRLPGELFF. The DNA of the CDR3 is TGCGCCAGCAGCTTGAGGGGTCGTTTGCCCGGGGAGCTGTTTTTT.

V is TRBV6-6 and J is TRBJ1-6, with 7 bases lining up with TRBD1. Trimming cost V 7 bases and J 7 bases; bases outside gene matches: 10. The CDR3 contains 15 residues. Germline V gene sequence: CDR1 MNHNY, CDR2 SVGAGI (reference sequence). CDR3 sequence (DNA): TGTGCCAGCATCGTAGACAGGGAAGGAAATTCACCCCTCCACTTT. Its protein product is CASIVDREGNSPLHF.

The rearrangement uses TRBV27 and TRBJ1-1, with TRBD1 matching 7 bases. The CDR3 is 13 residues long. V was clipped by 5 bases and J by 6 bases; unmatched bases: 6. The germline CDR1 and CDR2 sequences are MNHEY and SMNVEV (reference sequence). Here the CDR3 reads CASSPRGGSEAFF. DNA of the CDR3: TGTGCCAGCAGTCCCCGAGGGGGCTCTGAAGCTTTCTTT.

This chain connects TRBV10-3 to TRBJ1-5, with D possibly matching TRBD1 (5 bases). Trimming left V 2 bases short and J 2 bases short, with 16 bases between. This CDR3 comprises 17 residues. Per germline, CDR1 ENHRY and CDR2 SYGVKD. The CDR3 DNA reads TGTGCCATCAGTGAGGAAAAGGTGTTAGGGGGCAATCAGCCCCAGCATTTT. The encoded protein is CAISEEKVLGGNQPQHF.